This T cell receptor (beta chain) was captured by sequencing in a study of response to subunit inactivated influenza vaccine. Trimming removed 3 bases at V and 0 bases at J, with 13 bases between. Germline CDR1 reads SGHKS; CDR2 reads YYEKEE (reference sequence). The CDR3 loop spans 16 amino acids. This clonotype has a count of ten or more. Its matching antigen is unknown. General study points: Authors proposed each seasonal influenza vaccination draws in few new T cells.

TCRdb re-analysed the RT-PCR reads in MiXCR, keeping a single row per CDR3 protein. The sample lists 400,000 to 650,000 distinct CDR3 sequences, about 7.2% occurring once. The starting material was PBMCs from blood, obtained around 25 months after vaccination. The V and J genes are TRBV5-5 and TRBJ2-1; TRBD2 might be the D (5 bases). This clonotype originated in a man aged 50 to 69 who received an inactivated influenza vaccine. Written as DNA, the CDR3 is TGTGCCAGCAGCTCCCAAGGGAGTAGCTCCTACAATGAGCAGTTCTTC. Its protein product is CASSSQGSSSYNEQFF.